This T cell receptor beta chain was captured in a study of glioma-infiltrating T cells after dendritic cell vaccination. Background on the study: At biweekly intervals, patients got three intradermal dendritic cell vaccine injections.

Primers: 60 V beta forward and 13 J beta reverse. Produced via immunoSEQ multiplex PCR; TCRdb's table is partial and in-frame only. This table holds 90,000 to 95,000 clones, roughly four fifths found once. This clone occurred a few times. Germline-derived CDR1 and CDR2 are SGHTS and YDEGEE. The V end was cut by 9 bases, the J end by 2 bases, with 14 bases between. There are 14 residues in the CDR3. Time point described: after dendritic cell vaccination, including at tumor progression/relapse. The clonotype was recovered from a human donor with glioblastoma. V usage is TRBV5-8 and J usage is TRBJ1-4, with D unresolved. Sequenced material: blood, taken after dendritic cell vaccination. The CDR3 region has the DNA TGTGCCACTAATGAGAGGTCCACTAATGAAAAACTGTTTTTT. This codes for CATNERSTNEKLFF.